These 31 T cell receptor beta chains came from one sample sequenced in a study of radiation and T cells in renal cell carcinoma. The table came from immunoSEQ multiplex PCR; TCRdb's copy has only in-frame clones and leaves some out. The sample lists fewer than 150,000 clones, 88% occurring once. Time point: blood 2 weeks post-SBRT. Treatment here: 15 Gy SBRT to primary tumor, nephrectomy 4 weeks later. The specimen comprised blood, sampled from a patient whose treatment included radiotherapy and nephrectomy. The receptors originated from a woman aged 70-85 years with renal cell carcinoma.

This clone has a single count. This chain links TRBV7-2 with TRBJ2-5, with D perhaps matching TRBD2 (7 bases). Germline values: CDR1 SGHTA, CDR2 FQGNSA. This CDR3 has 16 amino acids. V was pared by 5 bases and J by 5 bases, with 21 bases between. The CDR3 nucleotides are TGTGCCAGCAGCCCCCAAGGGGGGGCGATTTGGGAGACCCAGTACTTC. Translated, it gives CASSPQGGAIWETQYF.

V usage is TRBV19 and J usage is TRBJ1-5; 10 bases are a match to TRBD1. The CDR3 covers 16 residues. J gave up 7 bases and V 5 bases, and 11 bases lay outside the gene matches. Germline loops: CDR1 LNHDA, CDR2 SQIVND (reference sequence). CDR3 in amino acids: CASSGPGTGEEQPQHF. CDR3 in DNA: TGTGCCAGTAGTGGGCCCGGGACAGGGGAGGAACAGCCCCAGCATTTT.

The rearrangement links TRBV5-6 to TRBJ1-2; no clear D gene. CDR1 is SGHDT and CDR2 is YYEEEE in the germline V gene. The CDR3 runs 18 residues. Deletions cut 2 bases from V and 3 bases from J, with 23 bases between. This chain's CDR3 is CASSFITPGTGAHYGYTF. DNA of the CDR3: TGTGCCAGCAGCTTCATTACGCCGGGAACGGGCGCGCACTATGGCTACACCTTC.

The rearrangement links TRBV30 to TRBJ1-1; D gene ambiguous. Germline loops: CDR1 GTSNPN, CDR2 SVGIG (reference sequence). V shed 2 bases and J shed 2 bases, with 12 bases lying between them. The CDR3 totals 14 residues. In nucleotides, the CDR3 is TGTGCCTGGAGTCACGAGAACGGCAACACTGAAGCTTTCTTT. Translating gives CAWSHENGNTEAFF.

This clone has just one count. V and J are TRBV15 and TRBJ2-5; D remains unclear. The CDR3 totals 15 residues. Trimming stripped 0 bases from V and 2 bases from J, with 10 bases between. Per the germline V gene, CDR1 is LNHNV and CDR2 is YYDKDF (reference sequence). DNA of the CDR3: TGTGCCACCAGCAGAGATTTGGCAGTTCAAGAGACCCAGTACTTC. It encodes CATSRDLAVQETQYF.

J is TRBJ1-2 and V is TRBV10-3, with D tentatively TRBD1 (6 bases). V was clipped by 0 bases and J by 6 bases, with 11 bases between them. Germline lookup yields CDR1 ENHRY and CDR2 SYGVKD. This CDR3 has 14 amino acids. The CDR3 loop is CAISESQGLNGYTF. The CDR3 DNA reads as TGTGCCATCAGTGAGTCACAGGGATTAAATGGCTACACCTTC.

The chain uses TRBV27 and TRBJ1-6; D is unclear. The germline V and J ends were trimmed by 5 bases and 0 bases, with 11 bases remaining between them. The CDR3 sequence is 16 residues long. Germline values: CDR1 MNHEY, CDR2 SMNVEV (reference sequence). The CDR3, as DNA: TGTGCCAGCAGTATCGAACACAACTCCTATAATTCACCCCTCCACTTT. It specifies CASSIEHNSYNSPLHF.

V and J are TRBV2 and TRBJ2-5; D remains unclear. Germline CDR1 and CDR2: SNHLY and FYNNEI. This CDR3 is built from 13 residues. V was trimmed by 8 bases and J by 4 bases, leaving 14 bases between them. The CDR3 reads CASCYAVRETQYF. As DNA, the CDR3 is TGTGCCAGCTGTTACGCGGTCAGAGAGACCCAGTACTTC.

The rearrangement links TRBV7-9 to TRBJ2-1; 13 bases are a match to TRBD2. The CDR3 consists of 18 residues. V was clipped by 5 bases and J by 0 bases; unmatched bases: 7. The V gene's germline CDR1 is SEHNR and CDR2 FQNEAQ (reference sequence). The CDR3: CASSQPTSGGTSYNEQFF. In nucleotides, the CDR3 is TGTGCCAGCAGCCAACCGACTAGCGGGGGGACCTCCTACAATGAGCAGTTCTTC.

The CDR3 sequence: CASSLLIGQGAGEQFF. Here the CDR3 DNA reads TGTGCCAGCAGCTTATTAATCGGGCAGGGGGCGGGAGAGCAGTTCTTC. V gene TRBV7-8 combines with J gene TRBJ2-1, with TRBD1 identical over 8 bases. Germline values: CDR1 SGHVS, CDR2 FQNEAQ. J lost 10 bases, V lost 2 bases, and 13 bases had no gene match. CDR3 length equals 16 residues.

The CDR3 is CASSQDTRIANEKLFF. CDR3 sequence (DNA): TGCGCCAGCAGCCAAGATACTAGGATCGCTAATGAAAAACTGTTTTTT. The gene calls are TRBV4-3 and TRBJ1-4; no clear D. The CDR3 covers 16 residues. V gave up 0 bases and J gave up 3 bases, with 11 bases separating them. Germline CDR1 and CDR2: LGHNA and YSLEER.

The rearrangement joins TRBV5-1 to TRBJ2-1; 7 nucleotides agree with TRBD1. Germline values: CDR1 SGHRS, CDR2 YFSETQ. The CDR3 has 15 residues. V lost 1 base, J lost 7 bases, and 8 bases stayed unmatched. CDR3 bases: TGCGCCAGCAGCTTGCAACAGGGGAAGATAAATGAGCAGTTCTTC. Translated, it gives CASSLQQGKINEQFF.

The chain recombines TRBV7-9 with TRBJ2-3; tentatively, D is TRBD1 or TRBD2 (5 bases each). CDR3 length: 18 amino acids. Germline assignment: CDR1 SEHNR and CDR2 FQNEAQ (reference sequence). Trimming left V 5 bases short and J 0 bases short, with 21 bases between. CDR3 sequence (DNA): TGTGCCAGCAGCCGGTCGAGGGGAAAGGAAGGTAGCACAGATACGCAGTATTTT. It is translated as CASSRSRGKEGSTDTQYF. The variable domain in full, with the rest retrieved from reference TRBV7-9 and TRBJ2-3, is DTGVSQNPRHKITKRGQNVTFRCDPISEHNRLYWYRQTLGQGPEFLTYFQNEAQLEKSRLLSDRFSAERPKGSFSTLEIQRTEQGDSAMYLCASSRSRGKEGSTDTQYFGPGTRLTVL.

The CDR3 loop is CASSFGGSLQETQYF. The CDR3 nucleotides are TGTGCCAGCAGCTTCGGCGGTAGCCTCCAAGAGACCCAGTACTTC. The chain is built from TRBV5-4 and TRBJ2-5; no reliable D call. Deletions cut 2 bases from V and 1 base from J, with 12 bases between. The CDR3 has 15 amino acids. Germline V gene data show CDR1 as SGHNT and CDR2 as YYREEE (reference sequence).

V gene TRBV7-9 combines with J gene TRBJ2-1; D possibly matches TRBD1 or TRBD2 (6 bases each). V lost 5 bases and J 6 bases, leaving 14 bases between the germline ends. The CDR3 is made up of 14 amino acids. The germline CDR1 and CDR2 sequences are SEHNR and FQNEAQ (reference sequence). Here the CDR3 reads CASSLMGGRNEQFF. DNA of the CDR3: TGTGCCAGCAGCCTTATGGGGGGCCGCAATGAGCAGTTCTTC.

This rearrangement joins TRBV7-9 to TRBJ1-5, with unresolved D. CDR1 is SEHNR, CDR2 FQNEAQ, per germline (reference sequence). This CDR3 has 14 amino acids. V was pared by 5 bases and J by 1 base, with 9 bases between. The CDR3 DNA follows: TGTGCCAGCAGCCAGGCCGGAAGCAATCAGCCCCAGCATTTT. Translating it yields CASSQAGSNQPQHF. Full variable domain (missing parts from reference TRBV7-9 and TRBJ1-5): DTGVSQNPRHKITKRGQNVTFRCDPISEHNRLYWYRQTLGQGPEFLTYFQNEAQLEKSRLLSDRFSAERPKGSFSTLEIQRTEQGDSAMYLCASSQAGSNQPQHFGDGTRLSIL.

Comment on this clone: Compared with germline, one end of the junction differs, possibly owing to a read error. The J gene is TRBJ2-7, the V gene TRBV30, with D unclear. Germline V gene data show CDR1 as GTSNPN and CDR2 as SVGIG (reference sequence). CDR3 length: 13 residues. The CDR3 sequence: CAWSGPPSYGQYF. In DNA, the CDR3 is TGTGCCTGGAGTGGCCCCCCCTCCTACGGGCAGTACTTC.

The genes are TRBV6-5 and TRBJ1-4; no clear D. V was cut by 4 bases and J by 5 bases, with 14 bases left in between. CDR3 length: 15 residues. CDR1 and CDR2 (germline): MNHEY, SVGAGI. Here the CDR3 reads CASSFAGVPNEKLFF. The CDR3 DNA reads TGTGCCAGCAGTTTTGCCGGCGTACCGAATGAAAAACTGTTTTTT.

The genes are TRBV6-5 and TRBJ1-4; D is unclear. Trimming took off 6 bases at V and 5 bases at J, with 10 bases between the two ends. The CDR3 sequence is 13 residues long. From germline, CDR1 is MNHEY and CDR2 SVGAGI. The CDR3 DNA sequence: TGTGCCAGCAGGGAGTCGACAAATGAAAAACTGTTTTTT. Translating it yields CASRESTNEKLFF.

The rearrangement uses TRBV9 and TRBJ1-1; D gene ambiguous. Germline V gene lookup returns CDR1 SGDLS and CDR2 YYNGEE. The CDR3 sequence is 15 residues long. The V and J ends lost 4 bases and 3 bases respectively, with 16 bases between them. The CDR3 region is CASSPPAATDTEAFF. The CDR3 DNA sequence: TGTGCCAGCAGCCCCCCTGCAGCGACTGACACTGAAGCTTTCTTT.

This chain links TRBV28 with TRBJ1-1; no firm D call. Trimming stripped 3 bases from V and 4 bases from J, with 12 bases between. The CDR3 runs 14 residues. Germline values: CDR1 MDHEN, CDR2 SYDVKM. The CDR3 protein is CASSFTGKGTEAFF. CDR3 sequence (DNA): TGTGCCAGCAGTTTCACGGGAAAGGGCACTGAAGCTTTCTTT.

The CDR3 DNA reads TGTGCCAGCTCACCCGCCGGCTCAAATGGCTACACCTTC. This sequence encodes CASSPAGSNGYTF. This rearrangement joins TRBV18 to TRBJ1-2; D ambiguous. The germline V and J ends were trimmed by 3 bases and 6 bases, with 11 bases remaining between them. Looked up from germline, CDR1 is KGHSH and CDR2 is LQKENI. This CDR3 is 13 amino acids long.

The chain recombines TRBV11-3 with TRBJ2-2; D perhaps matches TRBD1 (5 bases). This CDR3 has 15 amino acids. Between the trimmed V and J ends, which lost 1 base and 6 bases, there was a span of 12 bases. Germline assignment: CDR1 SGHNT and CDR2 YENEEA. The CDR3 is CASSLVVGVSGELFF. CDR3 nucleotides: TGTGCCAGCAGCTTAGTGGTAGGGGTCTCCGGGGAGCTGTTTTTT.

This chain uses TRBV7-2 with TRBJ1-1; tentative D call: TRBD1 (6 bases). The germline V gene has CDR1 SGHTA and CDR2 FQGNSA. V dropped 1 base and J dropped 3 bases, with 12 bases sitting between them. CDR3 length: 15 residues. The CDR3 here is CASSLVAQGYTEAFF. CDR3 sequence (DNA): TGTGCCAGCAGCTTAGTGGCACAGGGATACACTGAAGCTTTCTTT.

V usage is TRBV29-1 and J usage is TRBJ2-5; possible D gene TRBD1, 6 bases. Germline V CDR1 and CDR2: SQVTM, ANQGSEA. This CDR3 region has 17 residues. V lost 6 bases to trimming and J lost 1 base, with 24 bases between them. The CDR3 bases are TGCAGCGTCTCACCCCCCTTGGGCAGGGGAAGCCAAGAGACCCAGTACTTC. This codes for CSVSPPLGRGSQETQYF.

This clone was found once. The rearrangement links TRBV7-2 to TRBJ2-1, with 7 nucleotides matching TRBD1. V shed 5 bases, J shed 9 bases, and the junction held 13 bases outside the gene matches. CDR3 length: 15 residues. Germline V gene data show CDR1 as SGHTA and CDR2 as FQGNSA. CDR3 sequence reads: CASSIGTAKHGEQFF. The CDR3 DNA reads TGTGCCAGCAGCATCGGGACAGCAAAACATGGTGAGCAGTTCTTC.

The chain is built from TRBV7-3 and TRBJ2-1; TRBD1 matches at 8 bases. CDR3 size: 14 residues. V gave up 3 bases and J gave up 5 bases; unmatched junction bases: 3. CDR1 is SGHTA, CDR2 FQGTGA, per germline. The CDR3 coding sequence is TGTGCCAGCAGCTTGGACAGGGCCAACAATGAGCAGTTCTTC. It translates to CASSLDRANNEQFF.

The table lists this clone with a few counts. The J gene is TRBJ1-5, the V gene TRBV7-2; perhaps TRBD1 as D (6 bases). CDR1 is SGHTA, CDR2 FQGNSA, per germline. The CDR3 extends over 15 amino acids. V was cut by 5 bases and J by 1 base, with 12 bases left in between. CDR3 coding DNA: TGTGCCAGCAGCCCAGGAGGGGGGAGCAATCAGCCCCAGCATTTT. It specifies CASSPGGGSNQPQHF.

V is TRBV7-2 and J is TRBJ2-7; D possibly matches TRBD1 or TRBD2 (5 bases each). CDR1 is SGHTA and CDR2 is FQGNSA in the germline V gene. Trimming left V 5 bases short and J 3 bases short, with 17 bases between. The CDR3 has 15 amino acids. CDR3 loop: CASSRGLWGNYEQYF. The CDR3, as DNA: TGTGCCAGCAGCCGCGGTTTATGGGGGAACTACGAGCAGTACTTC.

This chain uses TRBV7-2 with TRBJ2-2; a weak D match, TRBD1 (6 bases). The CDR3 has 16 residues. Deletions cut 5 bases from V and 0 bases from J, with 13 bases between. Germline V gene sequence: CDR1 SGHTA, CDR2 FQGNSA. The CDR3 protein is CASSPTGTPNTGELFF. The CDR3 bases are TGTGCCAGCAGCCCCACCGGGACACCGAACACCGGGGAGCTGTTTTTT.

The chain uses TRBV10-3 and TRBJ1-5; D gene uncertain. There are 13 residues in the CDR3. Germline CDR1 ENHRY, CDR2 SYGVKD. Trimming shortened V by 4 bases and J by 7 bases, and 11 bases separated the two germline ends. The chain's CDR3 is CAISAGLRQPQHF. The DNA of the CDR3 is TGTGCCATCAGTGCGGGGTTAAGACAGCCCCAGCATTTT.